Presented here are 7 T cell receptor beta chains from one specimen sequenced in a study of blood T cell repertoires in COVID-19. The assay was immunoSEQ multiplex PCR, and TCRdb's table has in-frame clones only and misses some. The table has 250,000 or so clones, roughly 89% seen once. The specimen sequenced was peripheral blood. Receptors were obtained from a woman aged 40-49 years who had recovered from COVID-19.

The genes are TRBV3-1 (or the pseudogene TRBV3-2) and TRBJ1-5; D perhaps matches TRBD1 (6 bases). The CDR3 has 15 residues. The germline V gene has CDR1 LGHDT and CDR2 YNNKEL (reference sequence). With 1 base removed from V and 3 bases from J, the gap between germline ends came to 10 bases. The CDR3 region is CASSQVGGANQPQHF. The CDR3 bases are TGTGCCAGCAGCCAAGTGGGGGGGGCCAATCAGCCCCAGCATTTT.

This clone was picked up one time. This CDR3 is CATSREGPGQGNTIYF. The CDR3 bases are TGTGCCACCAGCAGAGAAGGCCCGGGACAGGGAAACACCATATATTTT. The chain is built from TRBV15 and TRBJ1-3; 7 bases align to TRBD1. V gave up 0 bases and J gave up 4 bases; unmatched junction bases: 6. CDR1 is LNHNV and CDR2 is YYDKDF in the germline V gene (reference sequence). CDR3 length: 16 residues.

The rearrangement links TRBV30 to TRBJ2-1; D remains unclear. The CDR3 contains 11 residues. The V and J ends lost 3 bases and 4 bases respectively, with 4 bases between them. Germline V gives CDR1 GTSNPN, CDR2 SVGIG (reference sequence). CDR3 sequence reads: CAWSPYNEQFF. CDR3 nucleotide sequence: TGTGCCTGGAGCCCATACAATGAGCAGTTCTTC.

V and J are TRBV28 and TRBJ1-2; D not resolved. Looked up from germline, CDR1 is MDHEN and CDR2 is SYDVKM. The CDR3 spans 12 residues. Between the trimmed V and J ends, which lost 6 bases and 8 bases, there was a span of 13 bases. The CDR3 DNA reads as TGTGCCAGCAGCCCCCCCGGTATGGGCTACACCTTC. Protein: CASSPPGMGYTF.

This clone was seen only once. This chain links TRBV12-5 with TRBJ2-3; D may be TRBD2 (5 bases). Germline loops: CDR1 LGHNT, CDR2 FRNRAP. Trimming pared 3 bases from V and 3 bases from J, leaving 19 bases between. There are 17 residues in the CDR3. For the CDR3, the DNA is TGTGCTAGTGGTTTTACCCCTCGGGAACAGAGTACAGATACGCAGTATTTT. This codes for CASGFTPREQSTDTQYF.

This clone has only one observation. The V gene is TRBV28, the J gene TRBJ1-1; possibly TRBD1 for D (5 bases). The V end lost 4 bases, the J end lost 0 bases, and 18 bases lay between the germline ends. The germline V gene encodes CDR1 MDHEN and CDR2 SYDVKM. The CDR3 totals 17 residues. CDR3 protein: CASSSEQDKTVNTEAFF. The CDR3 DNA reads TGTGCCAGCAGTTCCGAACAAGATAAGACAGTGAACACTGAAGCTTTCTTT.

As regards this clone: Relative to the germline gene, one junction end is altered; a read error may explain this. The rearrangement uses TRBV3-1 (or the pseudogene TRBV3-2) and TRBJ2-3, with no clear D. The CDR3 is made up of 12 amino acids. Germline V CDR1 and CDR2: LGHDT, YNNKEL (reference sequence). The DNA of the CDR3 is TGTGCCAGCAGCCCCCACACAGACACGCAGTATTTT. As protein: CASSPHTDTQYF.